A selection of T cell receptor beta chains follows, all from one sample in a study of vaccination and CD4 T cells after COVID-19. TCRdb ran MiXCR on the PCR reads and lists one entry per CDR3 protein. This table has 25,000 to 30,000 distinct CDR3 sequences, 40% to 45% appearing once. The antigens of these receptors remain unknown. The material sequenced was CD4+ T cells from blood, cultured in vitro, taken about 7 months after SARS-CoV-2 vaccination. The receptors were sampled from a human donor who had recovered from COVID-19. The CDR3 runs from the conserved cysteine through the conserved F or W. The order of the fields is D gene, J gene, clone size, V gene, CDR3 DNA, CDR3 protein. A D gene is named only where the DNA matches it firmly. Clone sizes are given selectively: once, few, many, or a class where the clone is expanded.

TRBD1	TRBJ1-5	-	TRBV20-1	TGCAGTGCTAGAGCAACAGGGGGGAATTGGCCCCAGCATTTT	CSARATGGNWPQHF
TRBD2	TRBJ2-5	few	TRBV10-3	TGTGCCATTGCTAGCGGAAACCAAGAGACCCAGTACTTC	CAIASGNQETQYF
TRBD1	TRBJ2-7	few	TRBV6-5	TGTGCCAGCAGTTGGGACAGATCCTACGAGCAGTACTTC	CASSWDRSYEQYF
-	TRBJ1-2	few	TRBV6-1	TGTGCCAGCAGGGACCCAGGACGGGGCGCGGGAGGCTACACCTTC	CASRDPGRGAGGYTF
-	TRBJ2-3	few	TRBV6-2/TRBV6-3	TGTGCCAGTACAGTGGGATGGGGGACTTCAAGCACAGATACGCAGTATTTT	CASTVGWGTSSTDTQYF
-	TRBJ2-5	few	TRBV7-8	TGTGCCAGCAGCTTAGCGACAGTCCAAGAGACCCAGTACTTC	CASSLATVQETQYF
TRBD2	TRBJ2-3	-	TRBV7-2	TGTGCCAGCAGCTACTCTAGCGGGAGCACAGATACGCAGTATTTT	CASSYSSGSTDTQYF
-	TRBJ1-1	-	TRBV5-4	TGTGCCAGCAGCCCCCCCGGGCGGGACACTGAAGCTTTCTTT	CASSPPGRDTEAFF
TRBD1	TRBJ1-2	-	TRBV5-4	TGTGCCAGCAGGACAGGGGGTCACTATGGCTACACCTTC	CASRTGGHYGYTF
TRBD2	TRBJ2-1	-	TRBV6-1	TGTGCCGGCGTTAGGACTAGCTCCAATGAGCAGTTCTTC	CAGVRTSSNEQFF
TRBD1	TRBJ1-5	-	TRBV15	TGTGCCACCAGAGAAGGACAGGGGGGTATCAATCAGCCCCAGCATTTT	CATREGQGGINQPQHF
-	TRBJ2-2	few	TRBV7-6	TGTGCCAGCAGCTCCAGGACCCGAACCGGGGAGCTGTTTTTT	CASSSRTRTGELFF